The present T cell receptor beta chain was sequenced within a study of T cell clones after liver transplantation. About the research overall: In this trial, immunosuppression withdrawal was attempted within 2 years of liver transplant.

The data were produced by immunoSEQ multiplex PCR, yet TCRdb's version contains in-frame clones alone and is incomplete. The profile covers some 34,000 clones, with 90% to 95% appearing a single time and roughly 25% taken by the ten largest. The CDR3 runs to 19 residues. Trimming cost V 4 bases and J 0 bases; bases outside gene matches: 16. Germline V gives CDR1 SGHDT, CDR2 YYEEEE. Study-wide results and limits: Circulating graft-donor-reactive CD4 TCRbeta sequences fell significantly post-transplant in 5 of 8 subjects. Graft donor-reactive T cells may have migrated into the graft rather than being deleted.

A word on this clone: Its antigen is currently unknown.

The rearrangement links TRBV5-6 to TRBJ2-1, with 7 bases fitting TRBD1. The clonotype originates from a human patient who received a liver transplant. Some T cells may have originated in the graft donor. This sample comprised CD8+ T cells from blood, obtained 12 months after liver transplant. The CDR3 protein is CASSGQDRLLGSSYNEQFF. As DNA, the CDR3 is TGTGCCAGCAGCGGACAGGACAGGCTCCTAGGTAGCTCCTACAATGAGCAGTTCTTC.